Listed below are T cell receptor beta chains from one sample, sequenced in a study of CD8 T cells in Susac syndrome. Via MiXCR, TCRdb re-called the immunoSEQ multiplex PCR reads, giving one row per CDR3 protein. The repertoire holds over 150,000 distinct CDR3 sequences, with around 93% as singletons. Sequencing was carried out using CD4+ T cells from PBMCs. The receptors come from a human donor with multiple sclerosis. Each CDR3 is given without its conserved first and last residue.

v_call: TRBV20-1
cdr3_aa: SANPRAGAQDTQY

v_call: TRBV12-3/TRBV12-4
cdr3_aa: ASSVGTASNQPQH

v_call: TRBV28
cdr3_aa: ASKETGGGETQY

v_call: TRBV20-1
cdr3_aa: SARDGTWAGRGYT

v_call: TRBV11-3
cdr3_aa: ASSLTGTSGGEQF

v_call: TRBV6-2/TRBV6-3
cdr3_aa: ASSGDTQY

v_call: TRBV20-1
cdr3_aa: SARDFGGVSYNEQF

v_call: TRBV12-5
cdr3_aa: ASGFITSNQPQH

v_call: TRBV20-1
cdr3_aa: SAGTATNYGYT

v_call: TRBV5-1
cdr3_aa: ASSRRDRIDTGELF

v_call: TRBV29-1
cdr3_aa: SVEDLRDEQF

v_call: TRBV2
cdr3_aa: ASSDFRAGRYEQY

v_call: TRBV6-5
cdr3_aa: ASSYSVDYGYT

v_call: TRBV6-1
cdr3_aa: ASRARGAGNQPQH

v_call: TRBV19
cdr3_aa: ASSGDWSYEQF

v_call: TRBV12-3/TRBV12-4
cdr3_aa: ASSFRGLAGAGSYNEQF

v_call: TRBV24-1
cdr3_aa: ATREGTEAF

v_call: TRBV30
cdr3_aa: AGGQPGTIY

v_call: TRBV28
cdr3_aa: ASSLRRWRERFEQY